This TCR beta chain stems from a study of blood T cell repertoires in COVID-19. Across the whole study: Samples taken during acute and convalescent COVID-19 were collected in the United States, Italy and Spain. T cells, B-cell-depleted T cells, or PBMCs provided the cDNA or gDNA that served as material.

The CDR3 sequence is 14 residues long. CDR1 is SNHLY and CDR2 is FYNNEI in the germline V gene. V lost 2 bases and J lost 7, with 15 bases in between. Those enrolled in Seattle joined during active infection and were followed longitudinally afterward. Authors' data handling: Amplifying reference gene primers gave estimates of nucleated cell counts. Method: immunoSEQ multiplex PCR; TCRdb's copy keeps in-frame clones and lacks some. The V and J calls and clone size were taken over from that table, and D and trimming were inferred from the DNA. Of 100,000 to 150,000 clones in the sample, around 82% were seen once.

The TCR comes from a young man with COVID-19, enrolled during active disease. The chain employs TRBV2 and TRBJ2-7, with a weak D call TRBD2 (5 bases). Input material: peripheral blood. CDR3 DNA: TGTGCCAGCAGTGAAACGGTTTCCTCGGGGGAGCAGTACTTC. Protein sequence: CASSETVSSGEQYF.